One and the same sample provided the 3 T cell receptor beta chains below, sequenced in a study of beta chain features in type 1 diabetes. These receptors' antigens are unknown. Sequenced material consisted of expressed TCRB transcripts (all of the isolated RNA was reverse transcribed). TCRdb's table, derived via immunoSEQ multiplex PCR, lists solely in-frame clones and lacks some. Here the sample spans about 150,000 clones, 6.5% to 9.5% being singletons. Study-wide points: There was a moderate but significant shortening of TCRB CDR3s in all four CD4+ subsets of Type 1 diabetes patients.

Input material: central memory CD4+ T cells from blood. The receptor set was obtained from a woman aged 40 to 50 with type 1 diabetes.

V usage is TRBV11-2 and J usage is TRBJ2-5; TRBD1 matches at 9 bases. The trim removed 0 bases at V and 7 bases at J, leaving 15 bases unmatched. The germline CDR1 and CDR2 sequences are SGHAT and FQNNGV. This CDR3 spans 18 amino acids. The CDR3 region is CASSLEMAQGQGRRTQYF. The CDR3 nucleotides read TGTGCCAGCAGCTTAGAGATGGCGCAGGGACAGGGCCGTCGGACCCAGTACTTC.

Only a few counts were recorded for this clone. The chain carries TRBV25-1 and TRBJ2-7, with 10 bases matching TRBD1. Trimming removed 7 bases from V and 1 base from J; junction bases left unmatched: 4. Per germline, CDR1 MGHDK and CDR2 SYGVNS. The CDR3 spans 14 residues. CDR3 sequence reads: CASKGQGESYEQYF. The CDR3 DNA is TGTGCCAGCAAAGGACAGGGGGAATCCTACGAGCAGTACTTC.

This chain links TRBV6-6 with TRBJ1-6, with TRBD1 matching over 9 bases. This CDR3 comprises 15 residues. The trim removed 4 bases at V and 8 bases at J, leaving 6 bases unmatched. Germline loops: CDR1 MNHNY, CDR2 SVGAGI (reference sequence). The CDR3 DNA is TGTGCCAGCAGTTCGAAACAGGGGGCGGATTCACCCCTCCACTTT. Its translation: CASSSKQGADSPLHF.